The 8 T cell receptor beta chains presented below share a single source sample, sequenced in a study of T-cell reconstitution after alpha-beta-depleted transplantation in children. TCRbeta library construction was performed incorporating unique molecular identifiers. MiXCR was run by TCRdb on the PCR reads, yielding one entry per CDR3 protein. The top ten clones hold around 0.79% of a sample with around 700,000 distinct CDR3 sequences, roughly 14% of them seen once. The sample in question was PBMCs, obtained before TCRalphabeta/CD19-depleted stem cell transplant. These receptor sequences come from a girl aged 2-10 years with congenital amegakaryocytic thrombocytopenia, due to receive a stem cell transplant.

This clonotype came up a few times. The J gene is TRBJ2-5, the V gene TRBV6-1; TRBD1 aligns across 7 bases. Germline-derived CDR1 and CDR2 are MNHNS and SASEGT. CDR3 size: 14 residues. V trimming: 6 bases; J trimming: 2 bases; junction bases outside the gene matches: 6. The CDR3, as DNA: TGTGCCAGCAGGACGACAGGGCCGCAAGAGACCCAGTACTTC. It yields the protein CASRTTGPQETQYF.

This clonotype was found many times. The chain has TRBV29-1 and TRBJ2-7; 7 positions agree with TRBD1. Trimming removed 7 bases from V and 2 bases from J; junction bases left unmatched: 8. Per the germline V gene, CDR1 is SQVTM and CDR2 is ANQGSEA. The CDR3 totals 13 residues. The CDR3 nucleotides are TGCAGCGGCGCAAAAACAGGGGCCTACGAGCAGTACTTC. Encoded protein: CSGAKTGAYEQYF.

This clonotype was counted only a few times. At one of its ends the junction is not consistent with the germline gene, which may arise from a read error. This CDR3 is CSARGPLSYNEQFF. Here the CDR3 DNA reads TGCAGTGCCAGAGGCCCGCTATCCTACAATGAGCAGTTCTTC. The chain couples TRBV20-1 to TRBJ2-1; D is unclear. The CDR3 loop spans 14 amino acids. The germline gives CDR1 DFQATT, CDR2 SNEGSKA (reference sequence).

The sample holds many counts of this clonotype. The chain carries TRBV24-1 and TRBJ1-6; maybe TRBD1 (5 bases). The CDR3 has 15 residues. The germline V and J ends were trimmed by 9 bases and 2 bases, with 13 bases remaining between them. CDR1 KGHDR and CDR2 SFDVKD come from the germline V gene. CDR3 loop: CATPDGGTYNSPLHF. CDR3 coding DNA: TGTGCCACCCCGGATGGGGGTACCTATAATTCACCCCTCCACTTT.

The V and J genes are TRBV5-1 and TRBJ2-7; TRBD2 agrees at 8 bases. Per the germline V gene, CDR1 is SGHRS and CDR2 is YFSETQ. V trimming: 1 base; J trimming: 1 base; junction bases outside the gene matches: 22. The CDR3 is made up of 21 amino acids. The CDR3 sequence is CASSLKVPGEKRESTSYEQYF. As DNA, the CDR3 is TGCGCCAGCAGCTTGAAGGTTCCGGGGGAAAAGCGGGAGAGTACGTCCTACGAGCAGTACTTC.

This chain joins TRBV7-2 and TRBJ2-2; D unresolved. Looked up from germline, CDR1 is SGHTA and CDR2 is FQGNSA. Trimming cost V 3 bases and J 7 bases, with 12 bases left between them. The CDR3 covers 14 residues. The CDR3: CASSFDKDVGELFF. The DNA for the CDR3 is TGTGCCAGCAGCTTTGATAAGGATGTCGGGGAGCTGTTTTTT. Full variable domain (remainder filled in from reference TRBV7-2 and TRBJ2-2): GAGVSQSPSNKVTEKGKDVELRCDPISGHTALYWYRQSLGQGLEFLIYFQGNSAPDKSGLPSDRFSAERTGGSVSTLTIQRTQQEDSAVYLCASSFDKDVGELFFGEGSRLTVL.

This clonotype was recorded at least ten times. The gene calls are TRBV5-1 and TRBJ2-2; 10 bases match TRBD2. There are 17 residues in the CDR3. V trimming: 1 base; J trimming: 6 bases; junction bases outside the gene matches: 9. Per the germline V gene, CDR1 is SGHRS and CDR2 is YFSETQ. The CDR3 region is CASSLNLSSGRSGELFF. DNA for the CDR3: TGCGCCAGCAGCTTGAACCTCTCTAGCGGGAGATCCGGGGAGCTGTTTTTT.

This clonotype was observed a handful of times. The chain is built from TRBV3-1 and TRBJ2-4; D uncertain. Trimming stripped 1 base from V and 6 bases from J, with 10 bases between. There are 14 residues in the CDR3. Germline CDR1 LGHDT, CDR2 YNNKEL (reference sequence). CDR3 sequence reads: CASSQGFGRNIQYF. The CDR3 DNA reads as TGTGCCAGCAGCCAAGGATTCGGCAGAAACATTCAGTACTTC.